This T cell receptor (beta chain) was recovered during a study of T cell repertoires in cytomegalovirus infection. Study-level findings and limits: Dominating the ex vivo response were TCR beta clonotypes that were CMV-specific and HLA-C-restricted.

The sample holds a few counts of this clonotype. Antigen unknown. MiXCR, run by TCRdb on the reads, gives a single entry per CDR3 protein. The sample consists of around 430,000 distinct CDR3 sequences, more than 40% of them appearing once. Source: cultured PBMCs, taken from culture after CMV antigen stimulation. The clonotype comes from a human donor in good health (CMV status not recorded). Some clones in this sample may be carry-over from other donors' samples.

CDR3 region: CASSYRGMGQPQHF. The CDR3 region has the DNA TGTGCCAGCAGTTACAGGGGGATGGGTCAGCCCCAGCATTTT. J is TRBJ1-5 and V is TRBV6-5, with D perhaps matching TRBD1 (6 bases). Germline CDR1 reads MNHEY; CDR2 reads SVGAGI. CDR3 length: 14 amino acids. V was pared by 2 bases and J by 6 bases, with 11 bases between.